The clone carrying this T cell receptor (beta chain) has at least ten counts. The antigen is not known. RNA transcripts yielded amplified TCR beta CDR3 regions. First-round RT-PCR of the TCR CDR3 relied on the HTBI primer set. TCRdb reanalysed the multiplex PCR reads using MiXCR and keeps one entry per CDR3 protein. The sample yields approximately 600,000 distinct CDR3 sequences, approximately 15% seen once. The sample originates from a study of T cells in Graves' hyperthyroidism and ophthalmopathy. General study points: Most expanded thyroid clonotypes above 0.001 also appeared in blood.

Ophthalmopathy cases met thresholds of Clinical Activity Score at least 3, NOSPECS grade at least 4 and duration under 3 months. About 10 ml of fresh peripheral blood supplied the PBMCs. The length of the CDR3 is 16 residues. Germline V gene lookup returns CDR1 MNHEY and CDR2 SVGEGT. V dropped 5 bases and J dropped 5 bases, with 21 bases sitting between them. The source of this sequence is a woman aged 18-29 years with Graves' ophthalmopathy. The material sequenced was blood. The genes are TRBV6-2 or TRBV6-3 and TRBJ1-1; D is unresolved. This CDR3 reads CASSTREGIGKTEAFF. The CDR3 DNA follows: TGTGCCAGCAGTACCCGGGAGGGAATAGGGAAGACTGAAGCTTTCTTT.